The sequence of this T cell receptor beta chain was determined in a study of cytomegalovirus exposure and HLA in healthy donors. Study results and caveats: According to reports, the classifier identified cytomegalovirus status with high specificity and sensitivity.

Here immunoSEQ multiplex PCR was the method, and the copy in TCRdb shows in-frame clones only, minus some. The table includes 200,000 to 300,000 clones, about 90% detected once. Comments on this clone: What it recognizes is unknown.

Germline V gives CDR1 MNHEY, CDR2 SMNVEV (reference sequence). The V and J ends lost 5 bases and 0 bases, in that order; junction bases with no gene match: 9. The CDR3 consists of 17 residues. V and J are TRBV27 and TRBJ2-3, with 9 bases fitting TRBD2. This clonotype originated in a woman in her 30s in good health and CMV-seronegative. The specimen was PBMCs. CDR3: CASSPFWAGGSTDTQYF. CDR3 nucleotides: TGTGCCAGCAGTCCTTTTTGGGCGGGAGGGAGCACAGATACGCAGTATTTT.